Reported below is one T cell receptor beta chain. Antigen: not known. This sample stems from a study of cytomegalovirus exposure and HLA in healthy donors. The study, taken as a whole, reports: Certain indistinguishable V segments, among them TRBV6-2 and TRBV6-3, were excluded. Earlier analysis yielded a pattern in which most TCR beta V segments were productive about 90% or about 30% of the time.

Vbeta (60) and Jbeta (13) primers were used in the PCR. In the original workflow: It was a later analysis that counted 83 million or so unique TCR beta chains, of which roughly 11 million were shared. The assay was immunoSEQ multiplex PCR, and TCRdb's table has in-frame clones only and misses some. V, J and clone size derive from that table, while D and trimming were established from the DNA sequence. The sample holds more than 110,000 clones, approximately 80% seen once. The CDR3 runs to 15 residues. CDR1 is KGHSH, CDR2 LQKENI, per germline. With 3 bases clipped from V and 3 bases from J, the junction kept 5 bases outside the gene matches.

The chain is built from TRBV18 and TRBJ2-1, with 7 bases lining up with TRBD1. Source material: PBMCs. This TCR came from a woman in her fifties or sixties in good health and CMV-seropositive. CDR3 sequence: CASSPRDSSYNEQFF. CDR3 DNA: TGTGCCAGCTCACCCCGGGACAGCAGCTACAATGAGCAGTTCTTC.